Listed below are T cell receptor beta chains from one sample, sequenced in a study of T cells in Graves' hyperthyroidism and ophthalmopathy. TCRdb processed the multiplex PCR reads anew with MiXCR; each CDR3 protein has one entry. The data contain about 640,000 distinct CDR3 sequences, about 45% of them singletons. The sample taken for sequencing was peripheral blood or thyroid tissue (not recorded which). These receptors came from an adult man with Graves' disease, either hyperthyroidism or ophthalmopathy (not recorded which). CDR3s include the opening cysteine and the closing phenylalanine or tryptophan. The D gene is left open where the match is weak. Part of the rows lack a size; the others show once, few, many or a class for expanded clones.

CDR3 length	V gene	D gene	clone size	J gene	CDR3 protein	CDR3 DNA
16	TRBV9	TRBD1	few	TRBJ1-1	CASSVGQGRKDTEAFF	TGTGCCAGCAGCGTTGGACAGGGCAGGAAGGACACTGAAGCTTTCTTT
13	TRBV20-1	-	many	TRBJ1-6	CSAREEVRSPLHF	TGCAGTGCTAGAGAGGAGGTCAGATCACCCCTCCACTTT
14	TRBV19	TRBD1	-	TRBJ1-5	CASTLTGTNSPQHF	TGTGCCAGTACCCTGACAGGGACGAATTCACCCCAGCATTTT
14	TRBV15	-	-	TRBJ2-5	CATSREPGSETQYF	TGTGCCACCAGCAGAGAGCCGGGCTCGGAGACCCAGTACTTC
15	TRBV5-4	TRBD2	-	TRBJ2-7	CASSLELASGYEQYF	TGTGCCAGCAGCTTGGAGTTGGCTAGCGGCTACGAGCAGTACTTC
15	TRBV20-1	-	few	TRBJ2-7	CSARDTEHPSWEQYF	TGCAGTGCTAGAGATACGGAACACCCCTCCTGGGAGCAGTACTTC
12	TRBV25-1	-	many	TRBJ2-3	CASTNVGDTQYF	TGTGCCAGCACAAATGTTGGTGATACGCAGTATTTT
13	TRBV16	-	-	TRBJ1-1	CANSQSVGAEAFF	TGTGCCAACAGCCAATCAGTTGGAGCTGAAGCTTTCTTT
12	TRBV24-1	-	many	TRBJ1-5	CATSDFNQPQHF	TGTGCCACCAGTGATTTCAATCAGCCCCAGCATTTT
15	TRBV7-9	-	-	TRBJ1-1	CASSQHSTGNTEAFF	TGTGCCAGCAGCCAACACTCAACAGGGAACACTGAAGCTTTCTTT
13	TRBV2	-	many	TRBJ1-4	CASGIRLFEKLFF	TGTGCCAGTGGGATTCGTCTTTTTGAAAAACTGTTTTTT
14	TRBV29-1	TRBD1	many	TRBJ1-4	CSVEDAGGGEKLFF	TGCAGCGTTGAAGATGCTGGAGGGGGCGAAAAACTGTTTTTT
13	TRBV10-3	-	many	TRBJ1-1	CATWGGVNTEAFF	TGTGCCACGTGGGGGGGCGTGAACACTGAAGCTTTCTTT
12	TRBV7-6	-	-	TRBJ2-7	CASSLERDEQYF	TGTGCCAGCAGCTTAGAGCGGGACGAGCAGTACTTC
15	TRBV12-3/TRBV12-4	-	few	TRBJ1-3	CASSLQGGTGNTIYF	TGTGCCAGCAGTTTACAGGGAGGGACTGGAAACACCATATATTTT
13	TRBV9	-	many	TRBJ1-1	CASSTQGNTEAFF	TGTGCCAGCAGCACTCAGGGGAACACTGAAGCTTTCTTT
14	TRBV7-9	TRBD1	few	TRBJ1-1	CASSLDRASLEAFF	TGTGCCAGCAGCCTTGACAGGGCGAGCCTGGAAGCTTTCTTT
12	TRBV11-2	-	few	TRBJ1-1	CASSQAGGQAFF	TGTGCCAGCAGCCAAGCTGGGGGGCAAGCTTTCTTT
14	TRBV20-1	TRBD1	few	TRBJ2-7	CSARPGGVSYEQYF	TGCAGTGCTAGACCAGGGGGCGTCTCCTACGAGCAGTACTTC
12	TRBV30	-	-	TRBJ2-7	CAWSFGGYEQYF	TGTGCCTGGAGTTTCGGTGGGTACGAGCAGTACTTC
13	TRBV29-1	-	-	TRBJ1-2	CSLKGATGLGYTF	TGCAGCTTAAAGGGTGCGACGGGGCTTGGCTACACCTTC
13	TRBV15	-	-	TRBJ1-5	CATSIDVNQPQHF	TGTGCCACCAGCATTGACGTTAATCAGCCCCAGCATTTT
17	TRBV7-9	-	once	TRBJ2-2	CASSSLRGGRDTGELFF	TGTGCCAGCAGCTCCCTAAGGGGGGGGCGTGACACCGGGGAGCTGTTTTTT
14	TRBV10-3	-	many	TRBJ2-7	CAISEGQLSHEQYF	TGTGCCATCAGTGAAGGGCAGCTCTCCCACGAGCAGTACTTC
12	TRBV20-1	TRBD1	-	TRBJ2-7	CSAIGTGGEQYF	TGCAGTGCGATTGGGACAGGGGGCGAGCAGTACTTC
13	TRBV5-8	-	many	TRBJ1-6	CASTLSRDSPLHF	TGTGCCAGCACCCTTTCAAGGGATTCACCCCTCCACTTT
13	TRBV20-1	-	-	TRBJ1-6	CSALSSYNSPLHF	TGCAGTGCTCTTAGCTCCTATAATTCACCCCTCCACTTT
16	TRBV7-9	-	few	TRBJ1-1	CASSLAPGSRDTEAFF	TGTGCCAGCAGCTTAGCGCCAGGAAGCCGGGACACTGAAGCTTTCTTT
14	TRBV20-1	-	-	TRBJ1-4	CSAGEQGLGEKLFF	TGCAGTGCTGGGGAACAGGGATTGGGTGAAAAACTGTTTTTT
14	TRBV7-9	TRBD1	once	TRBJ1-1	CASSHTRGDAEAFF	TGTGCCAGCAGCCATACCAGGGGGGATGCTGAAGCTTTCTTT
16	TRBV10-3	TRBD1	many	TRBJ2-2	CAIRGPGGANTGELFF	TGTGCCATCAGGGGTCCAGGGGGAGCGAACACCGGGGAGCTGTTTTTT
14	TRBV29-1	-	-	TRBJ1-2	CSVLKDRDGYGYTF	TGCAGCGTACTCAAGGACCGGGACGGCTATGGCTACACCTTC
13	TRBV29-1	-	many	TRBJ2-7	CSASRSMGYEQYF	TGCAGCGCGAGCCGCTCTATGGGGTACGAGCAGTACTTC
15	TRBV5-1	-	-	TRBJ1-1	CASSLDQAVGSEAFF	TGCGCCAGCAGCTTGGATCAGGCAGTCGGATCGGAAGCTTTCTTT
14	TRBV2	TRBD1	-	TRBJ2-5	CASSEWDREETQYF	TGTGCCAGCAGTGAATGGGACAGGGAAGAGACCCAGTACTTC
15	TRBV19	-	-	TRBJ1-6	CASSIWDRQHSPLHF	TGTGCCAGTAGTATTTGGGACCGCCAACATTCACCCCTCCACTTT
15	TRBV29-1	-	few	TRBJ1-2	CSVEIQGGVKYGYTF	TGCAGCGTTGAAATCCAGGGAGGAGTAAAATATGGCTACACCTTC
12	TRBV20-1	-	few	TRBJ1-2	CSAEVRDYGYTF	TGCAGTGCCGAGGTTAGGGACTATGGCTACACCTTC
14	TRBV24-1	-	many	TRBJ1-2	CATSDPTKGHGYTF	TGTGCCACCAGTGACCCGACCAAGGGCCATGGCTACACCTTC
17	TRBV2	-	-	TRBJ1-5	CASRAFLQRQSNQPQHF	TGTGCCAGCAGGGCCTTCCTCCAACGACAGAGCAATCAGCCCCAGCATTTT
15	TRBV7-6	-	-	TRBJ1-1	CASSLGGSPSTEAFF	TGTGCCAGCAGCTTAGGAGGCAGTCCCTCCACTGAAGCTTTCTTT
18	TRBV25-1	TRBD1	-	TRBJ1-1	CASSATRDRAKWNTEAFF	TGTGCCAGCAGTGCTACCCGGGACAGGGCTAAATGGAACACTGAAGCTTTCTTT
16	TRBV11-2	-	-	TRBJ1-2	CASSVDRGHPNYGYTF	TGTGCCAGCAGCGTTGATCGGGGGCACCCTAACTATGGCTACACCTTC
14	TRBV20-1	TRBD1	-	TRBJ1-2	CSAPRGEVLYGYTF	TGCAGTGCTCCCAGGGGGGAGGTCCTCTATGGCTACACCTTC